Sequencing of this T cell receptor beta chain was carried out in a study of Ad26.COV2.S vaccination and SARS-CoV-2 variants. Study-level information: Once or twice, 56 days apart, Ad26.COV2.S was delivered intramuscularly.

This clone has a count of ten or more. Antigen unknown. Findings and caveats of the study: From the TCR breadth and depth analyses, total T cell responses may have been underestimated.

Trimming took 2 bases from V and 0 from J; bases not matched to a gene: 1. CDR1 SGHRS and CDR2 YFSETQ come from the germline V gene. There are 14 residues in the CDR3. Profiling relied on immunoSEQ multiplex PCR, and the TCRdb table lists in-frame clones only, not all of them. The table includes 350,000 to 450,000 clones, approximately 84% detected once. The treatment was: 19 received Ad26.COV2.S at low or high dose, single or two shots; 5 received placebo; per-sample allocation not given. Sampling occurred on day 63 after the first vaccine or placebo injection. Participants' vaccine, an Ad26 vector, delivered Wuhan-strain SARS-CoV-2 spike.

J is TRBJ2-7 and V is TRBV5-1; 8 nucleotides line up with TRBD2. The clonotype comes from a person between 18 and 65 years old who received the Ad26.COV2.S COVID-19 vaccine or a placebo. The source material was peripheral blood, sampled in a trial of Ad26.COV2.S vaccine versus placebo. CDR3 region: CASSFTSGSYEQYF. DNA for the CDR3: TGCGCCAGCAGCTTCACTAGCGGCTCCTACGAGCAGTACTTC.